The 10 T cell receptor beta chains below come from one sample, sequenced in a study of CD8 T cells in ankylosing spondylitis. A single record per CDR3 protein comes from TCRdb applying MiXCR to the 5' RACE reads. The table lists 150,000 or so distinct CDR3 sequences, about 32% of them singletons. Sequenced material: synovial fluid, either unsorted or a sorted T cell fraction (not recorded which). These receptors were collected from a male donor with ankylosing spondylitis.

The genes are TRBV7-9 and TRBJ2-1; D possibly corresponds to TRBD1 (6 bases). Trimming cost V 2 bases and J 6 bases, with 20 bases left between them. The CDR3 covers 17 residues. Germline V CDR1 and CDR2: SEHNR, FQNEAQ (reference sequence). CDR3 bases: TGTGCCAGCAGCTTATTGACGATTCAGGGGATTCTCAATGAGCAGTTCTTC. Translating gives CASSLLTIQGILNEQFF. The whole variable domain, remainder taken from reference TRBV7-9 and TRBJ2-1, is DTGVSQNPRHKITKRGQNVTFRCDPISEHNRLYWYRQTLGQGPEFLTYFQNEAQLEKSRLLSDRFSAERPKGSFSTLEIQRTEQGDSAMYLCASSLLTIQGILNEQFFGPGTRLTVL.

This clonotype was observed a handful of times. The rearrangement joins TRBV20-1 to TRBJ2-7; D is undetermined. CDR3 length: 14 residues. Trimming left V 3 bases short and J 2 bases short, with 14 bases between. The germline gives CDR1 DFQATT, CDR2 SNEGSKA (reference sequence). The DNA of the CDR3 is TGCAGTGCTAGTATCCCAGAGACGGCCTACGAGCAGTACTTC. It specifies CSASIPETAYEQYF.

This rearrangement joins TRBV7-2 to TRBJ2-7, with 11 bases aligning to TRBD2. V was clipped by 4 bases and J by 0 bases; unmatched bases: 5. The CDR3 runs to 16 residues. Germline V lookup: CDR1 SGHTA, CDR2 FQGNSA. DNA for the CDR3: TGTGCCAGCAGCTCATTAGCGGGAGGGCGCTCCTACGAGCAGTACTTC. Amino acid sequence: CASSSLAGGRSYEQYF.

This clonotype was detected only a few times. V is TRBV5-5 and J is TRBJ1-1, with no clear D. The germline V and J ends were trimmed by 4 bases and 7 bases, with 20 bases remaining between them. The CDR3 runs 15 residues. Per germline, CDR1 SGHKS and CDR2 YYEKEE (reference sequence). The CDR3 DNA reads as TGTGCCAGCAGCCCTCAGGTGGCGGGGATCGGTGAAGCTTTCTTT. This codes for CASSPQVAGIGEAFF.

This clonotype was detected a few times. The chain is built from TRBV20-1 and TRBJ2-3, with D perhaps being TRBD1 or TRBD2 (5 bases each). This CDR3 has 15 residues. Deletions cut 0 bases from V and 6 bases from J, with 16 bases between. Germline CDR1 and CDR2: DFQATT and SNEGSKA (reference sequence). The CDR3 bases are TGCAGTGCTAGAGATCCAGGGAAAGGAGGCGATACGCAGTATTTT. Translation gives CSARDPGKGGDTQYF.

This clonotype came up a few times. The CDR3 spells CASSQGGASEAFF. The CDR3 nucleotides read TGTGCCAGCAGCCAAGGGGGCGCCTCTGAAGCTTTCTTT. The gene calls are TRBV3-1 and TRBJ1-1, with D possibly matching TRBD1 (5 bases). The V gene lost 1 base and the J gene lost 6 bases, with 9 bases spanning the gap. The length of the CDR3 is 13 residues. The V gene's germline CDR1 is LGHDT and CDR2 YNNKEL (reference sequence).

The V and J genes are TRBV6-1 and TRBJ2-2; 8 positions match TRBD1. Per germline, CDR1 MNHNS and CDR2 SASEGT. The CDR3 is 16 amino acids. After removal of 3 bases from V and 4 bases from J, the junction contained 7 bases not matched to a gene. The CDR3 coding sequence is TGTGCCAGCAGTGATGCTGGACAGGGATTCACCGGGGAGCTGTTTTTT. It encodes CASSDAGQGFTGELFF.

This clonotype was detected only once. The V gene is TRBV19, the J gene TRBJ2-1, with a weak D call TRBD2 (5 bases). CDR1 LNHDA and CDR2 SQIVND come from the germline V gene (reference sequence). The CDR3 extends over 14 amino acids. CDR3 amino acids: CAARGRTDFDEQFF. CDR3 bases: TGTGCGGCACGAGGGAGAACGGATTTCGATGAGCAGTTCTTC.

In its sample, this clonotype was seen a few times. This chain links TRBV15 with TRBJ1-2, with D maybe TRBD1 (5 bases). CDR3 length: 15 residues. Looked up from germline, CDR1 is LNHNV and CDR2 is YYDKDF (reference sequence). Trimming cost V 0 bases and J 3 bases, with 11 bases left between them. Written as DNA, the CDR3 is TGTGCCACCAGCAGAGAAGCCGGGGGGTACTATGGCTACACCTTC. This codes for CATSREAGGYYGYTF.

This chain connects TRBV27 to TRBJ2-1; 8 bases agree with TRBD2. Germline loops: CDR1 MNHEY, CDR2 SMNVEV (reference sequence). The CDR3 has 16 amino acids. V lost 2 bases and J lost 5; bases outside the gene matches: 8. The CDR3 is CASSLMGLGWDNEQFF. In DNA, the CDR3 is TGTGCCAGCAGTTTAATGGGACTAGGGTGGGACAATGAGCAGTTCTTC.